The next 20 T cell receptor beta chains were all read from a single sample in a study of T cell repertoires in cytomegalovirus infection. MiXCR, run by TCRdb on the reads, gives a single entry per CDR3 protein. Here the sample spans roughly 140,000 distinct CDR3 sequences, around 22% being singletons. The sequenced sample was PBMCs. The source is a human donor in good health (CMV status not recorded). Some clones in this sample may be carry-over from other donors' samples.

The rearrangement links TRBV19 to TRBJ2-2; a weak D match, TRBD1 (5 bases). Germline V lookup: CDR1 LNHDA, CDR2 SQIVND (reference sequence). V was clipped by 4 bases and J by 3 bases, with 9 bases between them. The CDR3 length is 14 residues. The CDR3 sequence is CASSKGRDTGELFF. CDR3 coding DNA: TGTGCCAGTAGTAAGGGCAGGGACACCGGGGAGCTGTTTTTT.

The rearrangement joins TRBV7-9 to TRBJ1-2, with TRBD1 identical over 7 bases. This CDR3 contains 14 residues. V shed 2 bases, J shed 4 bases, and the junction held 4 bases outside the gene matches. Germline V gene sequence: CDR1 SEHNR, CDR2 FQNEAQ (reference sequence). In DNA, the CDR3 is TGTGCCAGCAGCTTAATCGGACAGGCCTATGGCTACACCTTC. This codes for CASSLIGQAYGYTF.

The V gene is TRBV6-5, the J gene TRBJ2-7; D not certain. V lost 5 bases and J 0 bases, leaving 11 bases between the germline ends. The CDR3 is made up of 14 amino acids. Germline V gene data show CDR1 as MNHEY and CDR2 as SVGAGI. The CDR3, as DNA: TGTGCCAGCAGTACTGTGGGCATCTCCTACGAGCAGTACTTC. Protein: CASSTVGISYEQYF.

This clonotype was recorded a few times. The rearrangement links TRBV2 to TRBJ2-4; 7 nucleotides line up with TRBD2. The CDR3 totals 12 residues. CDR1 SNHLY and CDR2 FYNNEI come from the germline V gene. The J segment lost 10 bases and the V segment lost 4 bases, leaving 4 bases of the junction unmatched. The CDR3 nucleotides are TGTGCCAGCAGTGTGGCTAGCGGTATTCAGTACTTC. Translating it yields CASSVASGIQYF. Using reference TRBV2 and TRBJ2-4 for the parts outside the CDR3, the full variable domain is EPEVTQTPSHQVTQMGQEVILRCVPISNHLYFYWYRQILGQKVEFLVSFYNNEISEKSEIFDDQFSVERPDGSNFTLKIRSTKLEDSAMYFCASSVASGIQYFGAGTRLSVL.

This clonotype showed up many times. The V call is TRBV7-2, the J call TRBJ1-2, with TRBD1 matching 12 bases. Germline values: CDR1 SGHTA, CDR2 FQGNSA. This CDR3 comprises 17 residues. J was trimmed by 4 bases and V by 4 bases; bases with no gene match: 10. CDR3 loop: CASSSTGTGGAGYGYTF. CDR3 sequence (DNA): TGTGCCAGCAGCTCAACCGGGACAGGGGGCGCGGGCTATGGCTACACCTTC.

Only a few counts were recorded for this clonotype. The chain employs TRBV7-9 and TRBJ2-4; no reliable D call. Germline V gene lookup returns CDR1 SEHNR and CDR2 FQNEAQ (reference sequence). The V end was cut by 3 bases, the J end by 0 bases, with 6 bases between. The CDR3 runs 14 residues. The CDR3 protein is CASSFELAKNIQYF. CDR3 bases: TGTGCCAGCAGCTTTGAGTTAGCCAAAAACATTCAGTACTTC.

This clonotype was observed at least ten times. The CDR3: CASSLSGGNTEAFF. CDR3 nucleotides: TGTGCCAGCAGTCTTAGTGGGGGTAACACTGAAGCTTTCTTT. The chain combines TRBV7-2 with TRBJ1-1; possibly TRBD1 for D (5 bases). CDR3 length: 14 amino acids. V dropped 6 bases and J dropped 2 bases, with 13 bases sitting between them. CDR1 is SGHTA and CDR2 is FQGNSA in the germline V gene.

This clonotype was seen a few times. The CDR3 nucleotides are TGTGCCAGCAGAGCACTAAGTTTGCTAGAGACCCAGTACTTC. It specifies CASRALSLLETQYF. The V and J genes are TRBV11-2 and TRBJ2-5; D not certain. Germline CDR1 and CDR2: SGHAT and FQNNGV. V lost 6 bases to trimming and J lost 4 bases, with 15 bases between them. The CDR3 covers 14 residues.

The sample holds many counts of this clonotype. The chain recombines TRBV7-6 with TRBJ2-1, with D perhaps TRBD1 (6 bases). CDR1 SGHVS and CDR2 FNYEAQ come from the germline V gene. The CDR3 has 13 residues. Trimming took off 3 bases at V and 7 bases at J, with 10 bases between the two ends. As DNA, the CDR3 is TGTGCCAGCAGCTTGGACAGCACAAATGAGCAGTTCTTC. This encodes CASSLDSTNEQFF. Using reference TRBV7-6 and TRBJ2-1 for the parts outside the CDR3, the full variable domain is GAGVSQSPRYKVTKRGQDVALRCDPISGHVSLYWYRQALGQGPEFLTYFNYEAQQDKSGLPNDRFSAERPEGSISTLTIQRTEQRDSAMYRCASSLDSTNEQFFGPGTRLTVL.

In this sample, this clonotype turned up many times. The rearrangement links TRBV19 to TRBJ2-5, with D possibly TRBD1 on 5 matching bases. This CDR3 is 13 amino acids long. Trimming stripped 6 bases from V and 2 bases from J, with 10 bases between. Germline CDR1 and CDR2: LNHDA and SQIVND (reference sequence). The CDR3 coding sequence is TGTGCCAGTAGGAAACAGGATCAAGAGACCCAGTACTTC. Translating it yields CASRKQDQETQYF.

The V call is TRBV7-9, the J call TRBJ1-1, with D unclear. This CDR3 spans 12 amino acids. Trimming shortened V by 5 bases and J by 7 bases, and 11 bases separated the two germline ends. Germline V lookup: CDR1 SEHNR, CDR2 FQNEAQ (reference sequence). The CDR3 loop reads CASSPTAVEAFF. As DNA, the CDR3 is TGTGCCAGCAGCCCCACCGCAGTTGAAGCTTTCTTT.

This clonotype was picked up a small number of times. V gene TRBV6-2 or TRBV6-3 combines with J gene TRBJ2-1, with D perhaps assigned TRBD1 or TRBD2 (5 bases each). V dropped 7 bases and J dropped 2 bases, with 15 bases sitting between them. The CDR3 is 15 amino acids. Germline V gives CDR1 MNHEY, CDR2 SVGEGT. The CDR3 bases are TGTGCCAGCATCTGGGCGAGGGGAACCTACAATGAGCAGTTCTTC. Its translation: CASIWARGTYNEQFF.

This clonotype has a handful of counts. The V and J genes are TRBV6-2 or TRBV6-3 and TRBJ2-1, with D perhaps TRBD1 or TRBD2 (5 bases each). Germline assignment: CDR1 MNHEY and CDR2 SVGEGT. The CDR3 runs 14 residues. V lost 6 bases and J lost 3, with 12 bases in between. Written as DNA, the CDR3 is TGTGCCAGCAGGAGGGGCGCCCTCTACAATGAGCAGTTCTTC. Its protein product is CASRRGALYNEQFF.

The chain carries TRBV6-1 and TRBJ1-2; a possible D gene is TRBD1 (6 bases). Trimming took 5 bases from V and 3 from J, leaving 16 bases between them. The germline V gene has CDR1 MNHNS and CDR2 SASEGT. The CDR3 is made up of 15 amino acids. CDR3 DNA: TGTGCCAGCAGTCGAAACTGGGGGGGCGACTATGGCTACACCTTC. Translation gives CASSRNWGGDYGYTF.

This clonotype was recorded at least ten times. The chain employs TRBV7-9 and TRBJ2-2, with 8 bases matching TRBD2. The germline V gene encodes CDR1 SEHNR and CDR2 FQNEAQ (reference sequence). The CDR3 consists of 13 residues. V trimming: 4 bases; J trimming: 9 bases; junction bases outside the gene matches: 4. This CDR3 reads CASSSSGSRELFF. The CDR3 region has the DNA TGTGCCAGCAGCTCGAGCGGGAGCAGGGAGCTGTTTTTT.

There are a few counts of this clonotype. The chain uses TRBV6-6 and TRBJ2-2; D is ambiguous. This CDR3 comprises 12 residues. CDR1 is MNHNY, CDR2 SVGAGI, per germline (reference sequence). V was shortened by 8 bases and J by 4 bases, with 8 bases between the two germline ends. The CDR3 DNA reads TGTGCCAGCCGGGCTTTCACCGGGGAGCTGTTTTTT. This translates into CASRAFTGELFF.

The table lists this clonotype with many counts. The rearrangement links TRBV7-2 to TRBJ2-7; either TRBD1 or TRBD2 may fit D (6 bases each). CDR1 is SGHTA, CDR2 FQGNSA, per germline. This CDR3 has 13 amino acids. V was cut by 6 bases and J by 5 bases, with 14 bases left in between. CDR3 loop: CASRPDGGHEQYF. Here the CDR3 DNA reads TGTGCCAGCAGACCGGACGGGGGCCACGAGCAGTACTTC.

This clonotype turned up a few times. The chain has TRBV12-3 or TRBV12-4 and TRBJ2-7; TRBD2 agrees at 13 bases. The CDR3 has 16 amino acids. The junction had 6 bases not matched to a gene; V was cut back by 6 bases and J by 1 base. This CDR3 is CASSRGLAGESYEQYF. The CDR3 coding sequence is TGTGCCAGCAGCCGCGGACTAGCGGGAGAGTCCTACGAGCAGTACTTC.

This clonotype occurred many times. The J gene is TRBJ2-7, the V gene TRBV7-2; D unresolved. Between the trimmed V and J ends, which lost 2 bases and 7 bases, there was a span of 9 bases. In germline, CDR1 is SGHTA, CDR2 FQGNSA. There are 12 residues in the CDR3. CDR3 in DNA: TGTGCCAGCAGCTTAACCCGCTCGGAGCAGTACTTC. Protein sequence: CASSLTRSEQYF.

This clonotype was counted between two and nine times. The chain has TRBV28 and TRBJ2-5; 16 nucleotides agree with TRBD2. V lost 5 bases, J lost 5 bases, and 2 bases stayed unmatched. The CDR3 runs to 15 residues. CDR1 is MDHEN, CDR2 SYDVKM, per germline. The CDR3 spells CASSPGLAGGETQYF. The CDR3 DNA reads as TGTGCCAGCAGTCCGGGACTAGCGGGAGGGGAGACCCAGTACTTC.